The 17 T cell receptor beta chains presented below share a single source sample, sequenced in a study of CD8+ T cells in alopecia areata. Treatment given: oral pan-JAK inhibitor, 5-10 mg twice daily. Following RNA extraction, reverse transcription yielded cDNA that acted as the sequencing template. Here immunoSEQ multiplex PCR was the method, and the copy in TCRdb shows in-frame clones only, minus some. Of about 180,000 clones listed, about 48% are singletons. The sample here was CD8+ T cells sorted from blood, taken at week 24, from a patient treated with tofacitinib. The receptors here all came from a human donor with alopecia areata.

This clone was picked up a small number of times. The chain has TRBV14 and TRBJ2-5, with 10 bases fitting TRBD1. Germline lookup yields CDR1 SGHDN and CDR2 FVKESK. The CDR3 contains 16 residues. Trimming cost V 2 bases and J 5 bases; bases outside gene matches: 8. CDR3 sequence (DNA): TGTGCCAGCAGCCAAAGGATTTTGACAGGGGGCGAGACCCAGTACTTC. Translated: CASSQRILTGGETQYF.

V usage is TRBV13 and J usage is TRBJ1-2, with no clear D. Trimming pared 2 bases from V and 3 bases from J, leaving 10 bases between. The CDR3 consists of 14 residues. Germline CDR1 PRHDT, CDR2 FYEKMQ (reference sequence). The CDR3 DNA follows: TGTGCCAGCAGCTTAACAGAGGGTGACTATGGCTACACCTTC. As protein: CASSLTEGDYGYTF.

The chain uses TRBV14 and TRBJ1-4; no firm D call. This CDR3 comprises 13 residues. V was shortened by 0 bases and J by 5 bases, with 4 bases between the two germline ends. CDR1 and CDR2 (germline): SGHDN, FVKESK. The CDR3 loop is CASSQDGNEKLFF. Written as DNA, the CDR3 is TGTGCCAGCAGCCAAGACGGAAATGAAAAACTGTTTTTT.

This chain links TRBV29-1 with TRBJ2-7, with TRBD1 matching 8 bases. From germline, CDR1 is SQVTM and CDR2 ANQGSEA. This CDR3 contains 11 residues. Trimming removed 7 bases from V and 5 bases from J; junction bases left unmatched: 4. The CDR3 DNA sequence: TGCAGCGCCTCAGGGGGCCACGAGCAGTACTTC. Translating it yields CSASGGHEQYF.

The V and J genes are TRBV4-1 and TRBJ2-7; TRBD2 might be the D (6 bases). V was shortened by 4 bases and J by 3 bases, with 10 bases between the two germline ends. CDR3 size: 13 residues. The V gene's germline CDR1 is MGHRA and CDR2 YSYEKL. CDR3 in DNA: TGCGCCAGCAGCCTACGGGGGAGCTACGAGCAGTACTTC. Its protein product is CASSLRGSYEQYF.

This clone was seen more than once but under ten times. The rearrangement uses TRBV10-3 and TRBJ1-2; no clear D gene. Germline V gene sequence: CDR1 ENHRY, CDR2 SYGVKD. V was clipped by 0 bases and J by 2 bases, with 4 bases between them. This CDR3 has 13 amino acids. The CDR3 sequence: CAISESVNYGYTF. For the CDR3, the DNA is TGTGCCATCAGTGAGTCGGTAAACTATGGCTACACCTTC.

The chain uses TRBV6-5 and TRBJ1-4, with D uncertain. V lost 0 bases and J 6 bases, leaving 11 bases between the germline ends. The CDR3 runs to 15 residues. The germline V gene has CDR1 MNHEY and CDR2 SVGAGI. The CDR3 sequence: CASSYSGQRDEKLFF. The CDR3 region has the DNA TGTGCCAGCAGTTACTCCGGGCAGAGAGATGAAAAACTGTTTTTT.

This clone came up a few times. CDR3 residues: CASSDPTTSGGTDTQYF. The CDR3 bases are TGCGCCAGCAGTGACCCTACGACTAGCGGGGGCACAGATACGCAGTATTTT. This chain joins TRBV10-2 and TRBJ2-3; TRBD2 aligns across 11 bases. The junction had 6 bases not matched to a gene; V was cut back by 3 bases and J by 1 base. The germline gives CDR1 WSHSY, CDR2 SAAADI. This CDR3 comprises 17 residues.

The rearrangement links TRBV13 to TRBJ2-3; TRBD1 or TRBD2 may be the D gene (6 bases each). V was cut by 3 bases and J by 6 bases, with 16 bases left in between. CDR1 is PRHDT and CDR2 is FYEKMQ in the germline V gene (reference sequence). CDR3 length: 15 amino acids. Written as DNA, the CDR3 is TGTGCCAGCAGCTTCACGGGGGCGAGGTCGGATACGCAGTATTTT. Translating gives CASSFTGARSDTQYF.

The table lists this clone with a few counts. The CDR3 spells CASSSGPANYGYTF. CDR3 in DNA: TGTGCCAGTAGTTCGGGCCCAGCTAACTATGGCTACACCTTC. The chain couples TRBV19 to TRBJ1-2, with unresolved D. The V and J ends lost 5 bases and 0 bases respectively, with 10 bases between them. CDR1 LNHDA and CDR2 SQIVND come from the germline V gene (reference sequence). The length of the CDR3 is 14 residues.

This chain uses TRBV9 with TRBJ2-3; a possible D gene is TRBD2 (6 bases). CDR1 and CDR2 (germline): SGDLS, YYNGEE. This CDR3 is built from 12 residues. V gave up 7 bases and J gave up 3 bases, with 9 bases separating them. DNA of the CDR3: TGTGCCAGCGGCGGGGTAACAGATACGCAGTATTTT. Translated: CASGGVTDTQYF.

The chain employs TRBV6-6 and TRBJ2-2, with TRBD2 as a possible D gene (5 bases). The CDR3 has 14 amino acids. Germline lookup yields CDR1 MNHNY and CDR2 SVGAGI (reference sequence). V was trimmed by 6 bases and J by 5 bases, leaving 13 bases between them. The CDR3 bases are TGTGCCAGCAGCCCAGGACTTGGGACCGGGGAGCTGTTTTTT. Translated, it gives CASSPGLGTGELFF.

The CDR3 is CASSPGSETGSYGYTF. The DNA of the CDR3 is TGTGCCAGCAGCCCAGGATCCGAAACAGGGTCTTATGGCTACACCTTC. The chain couples TRBV13 to TRBJ1-2, with a tentative D call TRBD1 (6 bases). Trimming took 5 bases from V and 5 from J, leaving 21 bases between them. CDR3 size: 16 residues. Looked up from germline, CDR1 is PRHDT and CDR2 is FYEKMQ (reference sequence).

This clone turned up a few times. Written as DNA, the CDR3 is TGTGCCAGCAGCGCCGAAGAGACCCAGTACTTC. Translation gives CASSAEETQYF. The V gene is TRBV9, the J gene TRBJ2-5; D is uncertain. This CDR3 contains 11 residues. V shed 3 bases and J shed 3 bases, with 3 bases lying between them. The germline V gene encodes CDR1 SGDLS and CDR2 YYNGEE.

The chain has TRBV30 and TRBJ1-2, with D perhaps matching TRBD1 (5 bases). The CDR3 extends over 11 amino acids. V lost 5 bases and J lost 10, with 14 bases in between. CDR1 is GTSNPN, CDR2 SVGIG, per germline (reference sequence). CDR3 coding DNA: TGTGCCTGGCGCCCTGCGGGGGACTACACCTTC. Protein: CAWRPAGDYTF.

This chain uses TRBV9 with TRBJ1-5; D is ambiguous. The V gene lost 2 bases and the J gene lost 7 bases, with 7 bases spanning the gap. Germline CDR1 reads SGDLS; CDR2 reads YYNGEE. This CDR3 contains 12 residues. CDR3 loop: CASSVGKQPQHF. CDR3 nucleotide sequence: TGTGCCAGCAGCGTGGGTAAGCAGCCCCAGCATTTT.

CDR3: CASSTGGQPQHF. CDR3 nucleotide sequence: TGTGCCAGTAGTACGGGAGGTCAGCCCCAGCATTTT. The chain links TRBV19 to TRBJ1-5; no firm D call. Germline V gene lookup returns CDR1 LNHDA and CDR2 SQIVND (reference sequence). CDR3 length: 12 residues. Trimming stripped 4 bases from V and 6 bases from J, with 7 bases between.